The entry that follows covers one T cell receptor (beta chain) sequence. The data derive from a study of blood T cell repertoires in COVID-19. The CDR3 is 13 amino acids. How the authors handled the data: Amplification with reference gene primers provided the estimates of nucleated cell counts. Clones were read by immunoSEQ multiplex PCR, and TCRdb kept only the in-frame ones, dropping some. Clone size and V and J calls were adopted from that table, with D and trimming inferred from the DNA. The table has 100,000 to 150,000 clones, over 75% seen once; the top ten hold approximately 12%. What was sequenced was peripheral blood. The TCR comes from a man in his 60s with acute or convalescent COVID-19. The chain is built from TRBV21-1 and TRBJ2-1; the table's D gene call, TRBD2, was not cross checked with the DNA. TRBV21-1 is deemed a pseudogene. CDR3 nucleotide sequence: TGTGCCAGCAGCAAGGGCGACAGCGGGGAGCAGTTCTTC. Its translation: CASSKGDSGEQFF.